This T cell receptor (beta chain) originates from a study of shared clonotypes between healthy human individuals. About the research overall: Per-donor plates numbered three CD4 naive, three CD4 memory, two CD8 naive and one CD8 memory.

Profiled with immunoSEQ multiplex PCR; TCRdb holds only in-frame clones, not every one. The sample comprises over 950,000 clones, approximately 80% of which are singletons, and 0.89% rests with the top ten. Study-wide results and limits: Compared with clonotypes that all four donors shared, non-shared clonotypes had lower generation probabilities. The expectation was that sequencing depth would affect clonotype sharing among donors.

As concerns this clone: Its antigen is not known.

Germline CDR1 is SNHLY and CDR2 is FYNNEI. V was clipped by 2 bases and J by 6 bases, with 13 bases between them. The CDR3 length is 15 residues. Partitioning of CD4+ cells yielded a CD45RA+ naive subset and a CD45RA-negative memory subset. Material for sequencing was memory CD4+ T cells from PBMCs. As for subset: CD45RA-negative fraction. The chain combines TRBV2 with TRBJ2-2; D may correspond to TRBD1 or TRBD2 (5 bases each). The sequence derives from a man aged 18 to 29 in good health. Some clones in this sample may be carry-over from other donors' samples. The CDR3 nucleotides are TGTGCCAGCAGTGAAAATCGGGGCCGGTCCGGGGAGCTGTTTTTT. This encodes CASSENRGRSGELFF. The complete variable domain, with remaining parts taken from reference TRBV2 and TRBJ2-2, reads EPEVTQTPSHQVTQMGQEVILRCVPISNHLYFYWYRQILGQKVEFLVSFYNNEISEKSEIFDDQFSVERPDGSNFTLKIRSTKLEDSAMYFCASSENRGRSGELFFGEGSRLTVL.